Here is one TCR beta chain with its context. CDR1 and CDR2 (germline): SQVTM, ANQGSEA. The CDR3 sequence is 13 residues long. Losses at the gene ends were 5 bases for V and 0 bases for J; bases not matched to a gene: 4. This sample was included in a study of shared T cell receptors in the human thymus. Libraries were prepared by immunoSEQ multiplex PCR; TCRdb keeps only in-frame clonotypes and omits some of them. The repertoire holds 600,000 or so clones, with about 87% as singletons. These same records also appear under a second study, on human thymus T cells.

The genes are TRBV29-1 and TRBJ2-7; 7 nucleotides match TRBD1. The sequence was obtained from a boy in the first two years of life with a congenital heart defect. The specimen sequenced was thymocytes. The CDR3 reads CSVLTGSSYEQYF. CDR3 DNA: TGCAGCGTTCTGACAGGGAGCTCCTACGAGCAGTACTTC.